This TCR beta chain was captured in a study of blood T cell repertoires in COVID-19. Overall study: Acute and convalescent COVID-19 specimens originated in the United States, Italy and Spain. The analysed material was cDNA or gDNA that came from T cells, B-cell-depleted T cells, or PBMCs.

This clone was observed a single time. Germline V gene data show CDR1 as LGHNA and CDR2 as YNFKEQ. V shed 0 bases and J 8 bases; nucleotides not matched to a gene: 5. The CDR3 totals 16 residues. Patients at the Seattle site were enrolled during active infection and followed longitudinally. In the original processing: Amplified reference gene primers provided the basis for estimating nucleated cell counts. Only in-frame clones appear in the TCRdb table, and some are missing; sequencing was by immunoSEQ multiplex PCR. The V and J calls and the clone size are those of that table, but D and trimming were determined from the DNA. The profile shows 160,000 or so clones, 85% to 90% of them singletons.

Source material: peripheral blood. The sequence came from a woman in her 70s with COVID-19, enrolled during active disease. The chain carries TRBV4-2 and TRBJ2-1, with TRBD2 matching over 12 bases. As DNA, the CDR3 is TGTGCCAGCAGCCAAGATGCACTAGCGGGGGGCTATGAGCAGTTCTTC. Its translation: CASSQDALAGGYEQFF.